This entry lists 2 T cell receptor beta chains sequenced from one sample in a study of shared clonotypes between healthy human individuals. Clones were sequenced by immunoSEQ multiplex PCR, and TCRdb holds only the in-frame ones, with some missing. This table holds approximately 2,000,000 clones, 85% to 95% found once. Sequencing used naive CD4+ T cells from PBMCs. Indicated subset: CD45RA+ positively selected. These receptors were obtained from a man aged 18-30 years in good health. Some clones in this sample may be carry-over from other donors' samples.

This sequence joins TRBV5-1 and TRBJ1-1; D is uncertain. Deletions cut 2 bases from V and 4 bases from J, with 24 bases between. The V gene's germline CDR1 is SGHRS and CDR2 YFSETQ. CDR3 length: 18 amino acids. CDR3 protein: CASSLGISALLPSTEAFF. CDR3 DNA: TGCGCCAGCAGCTTAGGGATTTCGGCCCTTCTACCTAGCACTGAAGCTTTCTTT.

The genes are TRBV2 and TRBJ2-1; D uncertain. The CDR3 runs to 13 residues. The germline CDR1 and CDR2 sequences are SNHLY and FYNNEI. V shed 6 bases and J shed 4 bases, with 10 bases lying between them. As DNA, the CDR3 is TGTGCCAGCAGCCTGACTCGGTACAATGAGCAGTTCTTC. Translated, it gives CASSLTRYNEQFF.